Below, 6 T cell receptor beta chains from the same sample are listed, as sequenced in a study of T cells in Graves' hyperthyroidism and ophthalmopathy. Researchers took RNA transcripts and amplified the TCR beta CDR3 regions from them. With the HTBI primer set, the TCR CDR3 went through a first round of RT-PCR. TCRdb reprocessed the multiplex PCR reads via MiXCR and lists one record per CDR3 protein. The top ten clones hold around 20% of a sample with about 400,000 distinct CDR3 sequences, about 14% of them seen once. Sequencing was carried out using blood. The receptors shown here come from a woman aged 25 to 39 with Graves' ophthalmopathy.

In its sample, this clonotype was seen many times. The chain is built from TRBV12-5 and TRBJ1-1; D is unclear. Germline V lookup: CDR1 LGHNT, CDR2 FRNRAP. CDR3 size: 17 residues. V lost 3 bases and J lost 6, with 23 bases in between. CDR3 DNA: TGTGCTAGTGGTTTCAACCTGGGAGACCGCGATCGGGCTGAAGCTTTCTTT. The encoded protein is CASGFNLGDRDRAEAFF.

This clonotype was seen ten or more times. The J gene is TRBJ2-7, the V gene TRBV20-1, with D tentatively TRBD1 (6 bases). The germline CDR1 and CDR2 sequences are DFQATT and SNEGSKA (reference sequence). The CDR3 runs 13 residues. V lost 2 bases to trimming and J lost 2 bases, with 10 bases between them. DNA for the CDR3: TGCAGTGCTAGACCAGGACAGCCCTACGAGCAGTACTTC. It translates to CSARPGQPYEQYF.

This clonotype was observed at least ten times. This chain links TRBV3-1 with TRBJ1-6; TRBD1 matches at 7 bases. Looked up from germline, CDR1 is LGHDT and CDR2 is YNNKEL (reference sequence). The CDR3 is made up of 15 amino acids. Trimming removed 6 bases from V and 9 bases from J; junction bases left unmatched: 11. CDR3 DNA: TGTGCCAGCAGTCTCGACAGGGCCCCTAGTTCACCCCTCCACTTT. Encoded protein: CASSLDRAPSSPLHF.

This clonotype was detected ten times or more. J is TRBJ1-1 and V is TRBV13; TRBD1 is a possible D gene (5 bases). Germline V lookup: CDR1 PRHDT, CDR2 FYEKMQ (reference sequence). V dropped 5 bases and J dropped 3 bases, with 13 bases sitting between them. The CDR3 totals 14 residues. The CDR3 sequence is CASSPLGGYTEAFF. As DNA, the CDR3 is TGTGCCAGCAGCCCATTGGGGGGGTACACTGAAGCTTTCTTT.

This chain connects TRBV12-3 or TRBV12-4 to TRBJ2-1, with D perhaps matching TRBD2 (7 bases). Trimming took 6 bases from V and 4 from J, leaving 19 bases between them. CDR3 length: 16 amino acids. DNA of the CDR3: TGTGCCAGCAGCTCACGTTTTGGGGGGGCTTACAATGAGCAGTTCTTC. Its protein is CASSSRFGGAYNEQFF.

Ten or more counts support this clonotype. The J gene is TRBJ2-5, the V gene TRBV11-2, with TRBD2 as a possible D gene (7 bases). V was shortened by 2 bases and J by 5 bases, with 18 bases between the two germline ends. CDR3 size: 16 residues. Per the germline V gene, CDR1 is SGHAT and CDR2 is FQNNGV. CDR3 region: CASSLTWGGQMETQYF. CDR3 bases: TGTGCCAGCAGCTTAACTTGGGGGGGCCAGATGGAGACCCAGTACTTC. The full variable domain, in which reference TRBV11-2 and TRBJ2-5 provide the parts outside the CDR3, is EAGVAQSPRYKIIEKRQSVAFWCNPISGHATLYWYQQILGQGPKLLIQFQNNGVVDDSQLPKDRFSAERLKGVDSTLKIQPAKLEDSAVYLCASSLTWGGQMETQYFGPGTRLLVL.